A single sample gave rise to the 9 T cell receptor beta chains below, sequenced in a study of regulatory T cells in long-lasting Graves disease. Indicated time point: persistent/refractory GD, antithyroid drugs over 5 years with positive TRAb. PBMCs were the source of the RNA used for TCR sequencing. Library construction for TCR beta used iRepertoire HTBI primers and Arm-PCR of CDR3 regions. TCRdb reprocessed the multiplex PCR reads with MiXCR, giving one entry per CDR3 protein. The sample shows fewer than 400,000 distinct CDR3 sequences, around 20% of them seen only once. The sequenced sample was peripheral blood mononuclear cells (PBMCs), obtained when the disease was refractory, from a patient treated with antithyroid drugs. The origin of the receptors is a female donor with Graves disease.

This clonotype showed up many times. The V gene is TRBV20-1, the J gene TRBJ1-1, with 10 bases lining up with TRBD1. The CDR3 totals 15 residues. The germline CDR1 and CDR2 sequences are DFQATT and SNEGSKA (reference sequence). Trimming removed 3 bases from V and 2 bases from J; junction bases left unmatched: 6. CDR3: CSASYRTGGNTEAFF. The CDR3 DNA follows: TGCAGTGCTAGCTACCGGACAGGGGGAAACACTGAAGCTTTCTTT.

The chain combines TRBV7-2 with TRBJ2-5; a possible D gene is TRBD1 (7 bases). Deletions cut 3 bases from V and 3 bases from J, with 14 bases between. The CDR3 totals 15 residues. CDR1 is SGHTA and CDR2 is FQGNSA in the germline V gene. The CDR3 DNA sequence: TGTGCCAGCAGCTTTCACTTCAGGGGGGAAGAGACCCAGTACTTC. Translated: CASSFHFRGEETQYF. Looking up the rest from reference TRBV7-2 and TRBJ2-5 gives the full variable domain: GAGVSQSPSNKVTEKGKDVELRCDPISGHTALYWYRQSLGQGLEFLIYFQGNSAPDKSGLPSDRFSAERTGGSVSTLTIQRTQQEDSAVYLCASSFHFRGEETQYFGPGTRLLVL.

This sequence joins TRBV11-2 and TRBJ2-3; D possibly corresponds to TRBD2 (6 bases). Looked up from germline, CDR1 is SGHAT and CDR2 is FQNNGV. This CDR3 has 17 amino acids. V was clipped by 5 bases and J by 1 base, with 19 bases between them. The CDR3 DNA reads as TGTGCCAGCAGCCCAGAGGGGACTCAACACCGCACAGATACGCAGTATTTT. Translating it yields CASSPEGTQHRTDTQYF.

A few counts support this clonotype. V usage is TRBV20-1 and J usage is TRBJ1-5; 9 bases match TRBD1. Per germline, CDR1 DFQATT and CDR2 SNEGSKA (reference sequence). V lost 3 bases to trimming and J lost 2 bases; unmatched junction nucleotides: 11. This CDR3 region has 17 residues. The CDR3 sequence is CSARRDRVGQRNQPQHF. CDR3 in DNA: TGCAGTGCTAGGAGGGACAGGGTAGGGCAACGCAATCAGCCCCAGCATTTT.

V usage is TRBV5-1 and J usage is TRBJ2-2; possible D gene TRBD1, 5 bases. This CDR3 contains 16 residues. The ends were cut back, 3 bases at V and 3 bases at J, with 15 bases in the middle. Per the germline V gene, CDR1 is SGHRS and CDR2 is YFSETQ. The CDR3 nucleotides read TGCGCCAGCAGCTACCCCCCACCCAGGGACACCGGGGAGCTGTTTTTT. Its translation is CASSYPPPRDTGELFF.

The genes are TRBV12-3 or TRBV12-4 and TRBJ2-4; D uncertain. The V gene lost 2 bases and the J gene lost 5 bases, with 10 bases spanning the gap. The CDR3 has 14 amino acids. The CDR3 nucleotides are TGTGCCAGCAGTTTAAGGGTGGCCGAAAACATTCAGTACTTC. Its translation is CASSLRVAENIQYF.

This clonotype was detected many times. The chain combines TRBV27 with TRBJ2-7; possibly TRBD1 or TRBD2 for D (5 bases each). The germline V gene encodes CDR1 MNHEY and CDR2 SMNVEV (reference sequence). This CDR3 is 15 amino acids long. Between the trimmed V and J ends, which lost 5 bases and 5 bases, there was a span of 19 bases. The CDR3 region has the DNA TGTGCCAGCAGTACCCCGGACGGGGCTAGGAACGAGCAGTACTTC. Its protein product is CASSTPDGARNEQYF.

The V and J genes are TRBV5-1 and TRBJ1-3; D not certain. The germline CDR1 and CDR2 sequences are SGHRS and YFSETQ. The CDR3 loop spans 16 amino acids. The V and J ends lost 4 bases and 0 bases respectively, with 14 bases between them. CDR3 loop: CASSLNPSRSGNTIYF. The CDR3, as DNA: TGCGCCAGCAGCCTGAACCCGAGCCGCTCTGGAAACACCATATATTTT.

This clonotype was counted ten times or more. The rearrangement uses TRBV3-1 and TRBJ2-7, with unresolved D. Germline assignment: CDR1 LGHDT and CDR2 YNNKEL (reference sequence). Trimming took 5 bases from V and 0 from J, leaving 8 bases between them. The CDR3 sequence is 13 residues long. The CDR3 DNA reads as TGTGCCAGCAGCTTGTCCTTCTCCTACGAGCAGTACTTC. As protein: CASSLSFSYEQYF.